This T cell receptor (beta chain) originates from a study of tumor and adjacent non-tumor tissue in lung cancer. In the study overall: Stage I to III disease affected ten to eleven men and roughly five women aged about 31 to 85.

As regards this clonotype: Its matching antigen is unknown.

A modified ARM-PCR protocol with three rounds of nested PCR amplified TCRbeta. Using its own MiXCR run on the multiplex PCR reads, TCRdb lists one record per CDR3 protein. The table records 100,000 to 120,000 distinct CDR3 sequences, 84% of them present only once. The template was RNA from unsorted bulk tissue. Study results and limitations: Normal lung showed higher cumulative top 100 clone frequency than tumor. TCR diversity was significantly greater in tumor than normal lung tissue.

With 7 bases removed from V and 0 bases from J, the gap between germline ends came to 18 bases. CDR3 length equals 16 residues. Sequenced material: lung tumor tissue. The clonotype comes from a man aged 65 to 85 with non-small cell lung cancer. The chain combines TRBV12-3 or TRBV12-4 with TRBJ2-5; D remains unclear. The CDR3 nucleotides are TGTGCCAGCAACCACCTGTGGGGAACAAACCAAGAGACCCAGTACTTC. As protein: CASNHLWGTNQETQYF.